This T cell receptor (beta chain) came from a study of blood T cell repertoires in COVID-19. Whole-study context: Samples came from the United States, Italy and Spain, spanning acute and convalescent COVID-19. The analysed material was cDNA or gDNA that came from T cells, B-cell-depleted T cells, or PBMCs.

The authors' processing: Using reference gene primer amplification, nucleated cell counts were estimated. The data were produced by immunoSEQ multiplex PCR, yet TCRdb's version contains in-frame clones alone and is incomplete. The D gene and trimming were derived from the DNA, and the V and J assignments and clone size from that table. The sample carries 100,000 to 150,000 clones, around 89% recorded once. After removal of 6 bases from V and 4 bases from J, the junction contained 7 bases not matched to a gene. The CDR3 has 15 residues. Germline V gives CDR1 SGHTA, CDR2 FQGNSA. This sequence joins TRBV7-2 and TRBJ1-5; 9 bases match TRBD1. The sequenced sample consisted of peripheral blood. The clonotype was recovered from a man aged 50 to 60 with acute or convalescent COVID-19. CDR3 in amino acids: CASRQRQGGNQPQHF. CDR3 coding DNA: TGTGCCAGCAGACAGAGACAGGGGGGGAATCAGCCCCAGCATTTT.